These T cell receptor beta chains were read from a single sample in a study of shared clonotypes between healthy human individuals. Here immunoSEQ multiplex PCR was the method, and the copy in TCRdb shows in-frame clones only, minus some. The table includes about 700,000 clones, about 74% detected once. The sequenced sample was memory CD4+ T cells sorted from blood. All receptors derive from a woman under 40 in good health. Both conserved end residues are part of each CDR3. The D gene is left open where the match is weak. Expanded clones are given a class, and other clones once, few, many or no size at all.

d_gene	len	abundance	v_gene	j_gene	CDR3aa	CDR3nt
.	16	few	TRBV6-5	TRBJ1-5	CASSSAGGALNQPQHF	TGTGCCAGCAGTTCCGCCGGGGGCGCCCTGAATCAGCCCCAGCATTTT
.	14	few	TRBV18	TRBJ1-2	CASSPADTNYGYTF	TGTGCCAGCTCACCAGCAGACACCAACTATGGCTACACCTTC
TRBD2	18	.	TRBV4-2	TRBJ2-1	CASSQERVTSGAYNEQFF	TGTGCCAGCAGCCAAGAGAGGGTTACTAGCGGAGCCTACAATGAGCAGTTCTTC
TRBD1	15	.	TRBV28	TRBJ2-3	CASSLAGTGGDTQYF	TGTGCCAGCAGTTTGGCAGGGACAGGTGGCGATACGCAGTATTTT
.	14	.	TRBV19	TRBJ2-7	CASSIDEGSYEQYF	TGTGCCAGTAGTATCGACGAGGGTTCCTACGAGCAGTACTTC
TRBD1	14	once	TRBV10-3	TRBJ2-7	CASNLQGSPYEQYF	TGTGCCAGCAATTTACAGGGGTCACCCTACGAGCAGTACTTC
TRBD1	15	.	TRBV9	TRBJ1-2	CASSVDGTVGYGYTF	TGTGCCAGCAGCGTAGACGGGACAGTCGGCTATGGCTACACCTTC
TRBD2	15	.	TRBV7-2	TRBJ2-1	CASSRTSGNYNEQFF	TGTGCCAGCAGCCGGACTAGCGGGAATTACAATGAGCAGTTCTTC
.	16	.	TRBV6-6	TRBJ2-2	CASSYEGWMNTGELFF	TGTGCCAGCAGTTACGAGGGCTGGATGAACACCGGGGAGCTGTTTTTT
TRBD2	16	.	TRBV6-5	TRBJ2-3	CASSYLSGGGPDTQYF	TGTGCCAGCAGTTACCTCAGTGGCGGGGGGCCGGATACGCAGTATTTT
.	15	.	TRBV6-5	TRBJ1-5	CASSPELYSNQPQHF	TGTGCCAGCAGCCCGGAGCTTTATAGCAATCAGCCCCAGCATTTT
.	14	.	TRBV18	TRBJ1-1	CASSPREGNTEAFF	TGTGCCAGCTCACCACGGGAAGGGAACACTGAAGCTTTCTTT
TRBD1	14	.	TRBV19	TRBJ1-2	CASAKQGANYGYTF	TGTGCCAGTGCCAAACAGGGGGCGAACTATGGCTACACCTTC
.	13	.	TRBV11-3	TRBJ2-1	CASSLRAYNEQFF	TGTGCCAGCAGCTTACGGGCGTACAATGAGCAGTTCTTC
.	15	.	TRBV4-1	TRBJ1-3	CASSQGRGSGNTIYF	TGCGCCAGCAGCCAAGGCAGGGGCTCTGGAAACACCATATATTTT
.	13	.	TRBV6-1	TRBJ1-5	CASSMYLNQPQHF	TGTGCCAGCAGCATGTATTTAAATCAGCCCCAGCATTTT
.	13	.	TRBV10-3	TRBJ1-1	CAISPGQHTEAFF	TGTGCCATCAGCCCGGGTCAGCACACTGAAGCTTTCTTT
TRBD1	15	few	TRBV5-1	TRBJ1-3	CASSPTGTVGNTIYF	TGCGCCAGCAGCCCCACGGGGACAGTCGGAAACACCATATATTTT
.	14	.	TRBV6-6	TRBJ1-1	CASSPQMMNTEAFF	TGTGCCAGCAGTCCACAGATGATGAACACTGAAGCTTTCTTT
.	16	few	TRBV4-2	TRBJ2-6	CASSQLLGSGANVLTF	TGTGCCAGCAGCCAACTCCTCGGCTCTGGGGCCAACGTCCTGACTTTC
.	16	.	TRBV28	TRBJ1-2	CASTKSPGTANYGYTF	TGTGCCAGCACCAAAAGCCCCGGGACGGCTAACTATGGCTACACCTTC
.	12	many	TRBV12-5	TRBJ2-3	CASGLETDTQYF	TGTGCTAGTGGTTTGGAGACAGATACGCAGTATTTT
.	17	.	TRBV7-9	TRBJ2-7	CASSRTSAGILGDEQYF	TGTGCCAGCAGCCGAACCTCGGCGGGTATATTGGGTGACGAGCAGTACTTC
TRBD2	16	.	TRBV5-1	TRBJ2-7	CASSLGLAGTSYEQYF	TGCGCCAGCAGCTTGGGACTAGCGGGCACCTCCTACGAGCAGTACTTC
TRBD2	15	.	TRBV28	TRBJ2-7	CASSTQPGLVTEQYF	TGTGCCAGCAGCACTCAGCCGGGACTAGTTACCGAGCAGTACTTC
.	16	.	TRBV5-1	TRBJ2-1	CASSLEGGRIYNEQFF	TGCGCCAGCAGCTTGGAAGGGGGAAGGATCTACAATGAGCAGTTCTTC
TRBD1	16	few	TRBV28	TRBJ2-7	CASSPSDRGPLSEQYF	TGTGCCAGCAGCCCATCTGACAGGGGCCCGCTGAGCGAGCAGTACTTC
.	19	.	TRBV4-1	TRBJ2-2	CASSQKNRAVTDTTGELFF	TGCGCCAGCAGCCAAAAAAACCGAGCAGTGACTGATACCACCGGGGAGCTGTTTTTT
.	13	.	TRBV5-1	TRBJ2-1	CADGGIGDNEQFF	TGCGCCGACGGGGGCATAGGCGACAATGAGCAGTTCTTC
.	15	.	TRBV11-2	TRBJ2-5	CASSSYPGNQETQYF	TGTGCCAGCAGCTCTTACCCCGGGAACCAAGAGACCCAGTACTTC
.	14	few	TRBV7-2	TRBJ1-5	CASSSMTGNQPQHF	TGTGCCAGCAGCTCAATGACAGGCAATCAGCCCCAGCATTTT
.	15	.	TRBV28	TRBJ2-2	CASSPGTRSGGELFF	TGTGCCAGCAGTCCCGGGACACGTTCGGGCGGGGAGCTGTTTTTT
.	12	.	TRBV19	TRBJ1-2	CASSMFPLGYTF	TGTGCCAGTAGTATGTTCCCTCTTGGCTACACCTTC
.	13	.	TRBV29-1	TRBJ1-3	CSVLRALDDTIYF	TGCAGCGTTCTCAGGGCTTTAGACGACACCATATATTTT
.	13	.	TRBV11-2	TRBJ1-2	CASSLVSHYGYTF	TGTGCCAGCAGCTTAGTATCGCACTATGGCTACACCTTC
.	14	few	TRBV10-3	TRBJ2-1	CAISDRTSYNEQFF	TGTGCCATCAGCGACCGAACTTCCTACAATGAGCAGTTCTTC
.	13	.	TRBV9	TRBJ1-1	CASSDRENTEAFF	TGTGCCAGCAGCGACCGGGAGAACACTGAAGCTTTCTTT
TRBD1	14	.	TRBV6-6	TRBJ2-7	CASSSDRTGYEQYF	TGTGCCAGCAGTTCCGACCGGACAGGATACGAGCAGTACTTC
TRBD2	20	.	TRBV10-3	TRBJ2-3	CAISEAVGTSGRHTTDTQYF	TGTGCCATCAGTGAGGCGGTGGGGACTAGCGGGAGGCACACAACAGATACGCAGTATTTT
.	15	.	TRBV7-6	TRBJ1-4	CASSLGRRLNEKLFF	TGTGCCAGCAGCTTAGGTCGCAGGCTTAATGAAAAACTGTTTTTT
TRBD1	14	.	TRBV5-4	TRBJ2-7	CASSTNRGLSEQYF	TGTGCCAGCAGTACGAACAGGGGGCTGTCCGAGCAGTACTTC
TRBD1	14	.	TRBV5-4	TRBJ1-1	CASSAGTGDTEAFF	TGTGCCAGCAGCGCCGGGACAGGGGACACTGAAGCTTTCTTT
TRBD1	15	once	TRBV27	TRBJ2-7	CASSFQGQGGYEQYF	TGTGCCAGCAGTTTCCAAGGACAGGGTGGGTACGAGCAGTACTTC
.	13	few	TRBV7-2	TRBJ2-1	CASSPTQGNEQFF	TGTGCCAGCAGCCCGACCCAGGGCAATGAGCAGTTCTTC
.	13	.	TRBV2	TRBJ2-7	CASSHSGVYEQYF	TGTGCCAGCAGTCACTCAGGGGTCTACGAGCAGTACTTC
.	14	.	TRBV6-1	TRBJ1-5	CASSRGGWDQPQHF	TGTGCCAGCAGCCGGGGGGGCTGGGATCAGCCCCAGCATTTT
TRBD2	16	.	TRBV2	TRBJ2-3	CASTPQLAGVTDTQYF	TGTGCCAGCACGCCCCAGCTAGCGGGAGTAACAGATACGCAGTATTTT
.	13	.	TRBV5-1	TRBJ2-7	CASSLDGSYEQYF	TGCGCCAGCAGCTTGGACGGCTCCTACGAGCAGTACTTC
.	11	.	TRBV2	TRBJ1-2	CASMRFYGYTF	TGTGCCAGCATGCGGTTCTATGGCTACACCTTC
.	15	.	TRBV5-1	TRBJ2-7	CASSSSLTKTYEQYF	TGCGCCAGCAGCTCAAGCTTGACAAAGACTTACGAGCAGTACTTC
TRBD1	15	.	TRBV28	TRBJ1-5	CASTYRGTRGKPQHF	TGTGCCAGCACCTATCGCGGTACCAGGGGGAAACCCCAGCATTTT
.	14	.	TRBV28	TRBJ2-5	CASSLSGLQETQYF	TGTGCCAGCAGTTTGTCGGGACTCCAAGAGACCCAGTACTTC
.	15	.	TRBV5-4	TRBJ1-2	CASSLRGKELYGYTF	TGTGCCAGCAGCTTACGGGGGAAGGAACTCTATGGCTACACCTTC
.	16	.	TRBV6-6	TRBJ2-1	CASSSHRGATNNEQFF	TGTGCCAGCAGTTCCCACCGGGGAGCTACAAACAATGAGCAGTTCTTC
.	16	.	TRBV11-2	TRBJ2-7	CASSLGQLATDYEQYF	TGTGCCAGCAGCTTAGGGCAGCTAGCGACAGACTACGAGCAGTACTTC
TRBD1	16	many	TRBV10-3	TRBJ1-1	CAISEGGQGTSFEAFF	TGTGCCATCAGTGAGGGGGGACAGGGGACTTCTTTTGAAGCTTTCTTT
.	14	.	TRBV1	TRBJ1-3	CTSREGFKRDTIYF	TGCACCTCGAGGGAGGGTTTCAAAAGGGACACCATATATTTT
.	14	once	TRBV5-1	TRBJ2-7	CASSLTRGGHEQYF	TGCGCCAGCAGCTTGACGAGGGGAGGCCACGAGCAGTACTTC
.	15	.	TRBV4-2	TRBJ2-4	CASSQFGSRNAIQYF	TGTGCCAGCAGCCAATTTGGGTCTAGGAATGCCATTCAGTACTTC
TRBD1	15	.	TRBV14	TRBJ2-7	CASSQLGQGAYEQYF	TGTGCCAGCAGCCAACTCGGACAGGGGGCCTACGAGCAGTACTTC